Each of the 2 T cell receptor beta chains below was sequenced from the same sample in a study of T-cell memory formation after mild COVID-19 (dated by TCRdb to the early 2020s). Libraries were constructed by 5' RACE. Sequencing relied on an Illumina NovaSeq 6000. TCRdb itself trimmed the public reads at Q25 with fastp, ran MiXCR and retained productive beta chains. Rows with one shared CDR3 protein collapse into an entry with the most common genes and DNA. Recorded for this sample are about 100,000 distinct CDR3 sequences; 11% of them occurred a single time. The ten top clones hold about 40% of the sample. Sequenced: PBMCs or a T cell subset sorted from them (not recorded which). The source of these receptors is a man between 18 and 29 years old who had mild COVID-19 (a few samples of this study predate the infection). The sample titles of this study are shuffled in the database, so cell type and time point are left out; the donor was told from shared clones.

In this sample, this clonotype turned up many times. The chain employs TRBV7-2 and TRBJ2-3; 8 bases agree with TRBD2. The CDR3 totals 15 residues. Germline CDR1 reads SGHTA; CDR2 reads FQGNSA. Trimming removed 4 bases from V and 3 bases from J; junction bases left unmatched: 6. CDR3 coding DNA: TGTGCCAGCAGCTCCCTACCGGGGGGGACAGATACGCAGTATTTT. Translating it yields CASSSLPGGTDTQYF.

This clonotype was detected ten times or more. This sequence joins TRBV12-5 and TRBJ2-5; 10 bases match TRBD2. V gave up 4 bases and J gave up 1 base; unmatched junction bases: 6. The CDR3 runs to 16 residues. The germline gives CDR1 LGHNT, CDR2 FRNRAP. Here the CDR3 reads CASGSTSGATQETQYF. The CDR3 region has the DNA TGTGCTAGTGGTTCAACTAGCGGGGCAACCCAAGAGACCCAGTACTTC.